These T cell receptor beta chains were read from a single sample in a study of T cell responses to AZD1222 COVID-19 vaccine. The table came from immunoSEQ multiplex PCR; TCRdb's copy has only in-frame clones and leaves some out. The sample shows around 200,000 clones, more than 80% of them seen only once. The sample in question was peripheral blood, obtained on day 0 of AZD1222 vaccination. The receptors stem from an adult in good health. Each CDR3 is given without its conserved first and last residue.

J gene: TRBJ1-1; V gene: TRBV3-1/TRBV3-2; CDR3 protein: ASSQVSGAGAF
J gene: TRBJ2-1; V gene: TRBV5-1; CDR3 protein: ASSLDNEQF
J gene: TRBJ2-1; V gene: TRBV12-3/TRBV12-4; CDR3 protein: ASRTYNEQF
J gene: TRBJ1-1; V gene: TRBV6-5; CDR3 protein: ASSYGEQVNTEAF
J gene: TRBJ1-3; V gene: TRBV27; CDR3 protein: ASSLTGVSSGNTIY
J gene: TRBJ1-1; V gene: TRBV11-1; CDR3 protein: ASSLFTGRGVEAF
J gene: TRBJ1-2; V gene: TRBV6-4; CDR3 protein: ASSDKGEGGYT
J gene: TRBJ1-2; V gene: TRBV2; CDR3 protein: ASSGQTSTNYGYT
J gene: TRBJ1-5; V gene: TRBV2; CDR3 protein: ASSARLNQPQH
J gene: TRBJ1-3; V gene: TRBV30; CDR3 protein: AWAVMSGNTIY
J gene: TRBJ1-2; V gene: TRBV5-1; CDR3 protein: ASSLAGRDLRNYGYT
J gene: TRBJ1-1; V gene: TRBV4-1; CDR3 protein: ASSRDRDTEAF
J gene: TRBJ1-6; V gene: TRBV2; CDR3 protein: ASTSRVEINSPLH
J gene: TRBJ1-5; V gene: TRBV6-5; CDR3 protein: ASTDRREQPQH
J gene: TRBJ1-1; V gene: TRBV29-1; CDR3 protein: SVSTGAANTEAF
J gene: TRBJ1-3; V gene: TRBV5-1; CDR3 protein: ASSLTGTSGNTIY
J gene: TRBJ2-1; V gene: TRBV27; CDR3 protein: ASAREGMYNEQF
J gene: TRBJ2-5; V gene: TRBV7-9; CDR3 protein: ASRLPSGTEGTQY
J gene: TRBJ1-1; V gene: TRBV11-3; CDR3 protein: ASSSQGLTEAF
J gene: TRBJ2-7; V gene: TRBV19; CDR3 protein: ASSIQAGGNYEQY
J gene: TRBJ1-2; V gene: TRBV25-1; CDR3 protein: ASSGRISSNGYT
J gene: TRBJ2-5; V gene: TRBV5-6; CDR3 protein: ASIGGLALNPYQETQY
J gene: TRBJ1-6; V gene: TRBV12-3/TRBV12-4; CDR3 protein: ASRNRVNSPLH
J gene: TRBJ2-7; V gene: TRBV7-8; CDR3 protein: ASSLVAGAYEQY
J gene: TRBJ1-3; V gene: TRBV5-1; CDR3 protein: ASSFAPQGPGNTIY
J gene: TRBJ2-7; V gene: TRBV7-6; CDR3 protein: ASSRSPGQGTSAYEQY
J gene: TRBJ2-3; V gene: TRBV10-1; CDR3 protein: ASSESAGGTDTQY
J gene: TRBJ1-1; V gene: TRBV7-9; CDR3 protein: ASSLAAGGWETEAF
J gene: TRBJ1-5; V gene: TRBV2; CDR3 protein: ASSFQPNQPQH
J gene: TRBJ1-1; V gene: TRBV28; CDR3 protein: ASSSDRAMNTEAF
J gene: TRBJ2-3; V gene: TRBV5-1; CDR3 protein: ASKKDTDTQY
J gene: TRBJ1-5; V gene: TRBV3-1/TRBV3-2; CDR3 protein: ASSRGSNQPQH
J gene: TRBJ2-7; V gene: TRBV5-8; CDR3 protein: ASSYGLVRIHEQY
J gene: TRBJ1-3; V gene: TRBV7-9; CDR3 protein: ASSSNAAGNTIY
J gene: TRBJ1-2; V gene: TRBV6-5; CDR3 protein: ASSWGTGGLGYT
J gene: TRBJ1-4; V gene: TRBV27; CDR3 protein: ASSRGEKLF
J gene: TRBJ1-5; V gene: TRBV19; CDR3 protein: ASSFQSPGGTGDNQPQH
J gene: TRBJ1-1; V gene: TRBV6-5; CDR3 protein: ASSYSGVYMNTEAF
J gene: TRBJ1-2; V gene: TRBV3-1/TRBV3-2; CDR3 protein: ASSQGYGYT
J gene: TRBJ1-3; V gene: TRBV18; CDR3 protein: ASSPEGVSGNTIY
J gene: TRBJ2-3; V gene: TRBV10-1; CDR3 protein: ASSELGDTDTQY
J gene: TRBJ1-4; V gene: TRBV4-1; CDR3 protein: ASSQEGQVWEKLF
J gene: TRBJ2-1; V gene: TRBV5-4; CDR3 protein: ASSLGFVGDEQF
J gene: TRBJ2-7; V gene: TRBV4-1; CDR3 protein: ASSQDGTGILTYEQY
J gene: TRBJ2-4; V gene: TRBV4-1; CDR3 protein: ASRQGGLLAKNIQY
J gene: TRBJ1-1; V gene: TRBV18; CDR3 protein: ASSPLEGSNTEAF
J gene: TRBJ2-7; V gene: TRBV4-1; CDR3 protein: ASSQVQESYEQY
J gene: TRBJ2-3; V gene: TRBV19; CDR3 protein: ASNPAIGTDTQY
J gene: TRBJ2-4; V gene: TRBV6-1; CDR3 protein: ASSEAPTVRQGRAKNIQY
J gene: TRBJ2-3; V gene: TRBV2; CDR3 protein: AGLRDRGQDTQY
J gene: TRBJ1-5; V gene: TRBV12-3/TRBV12-4; CDR3 protein: ASSLADQPQH
J gene: TRBJ1-1; V gene: TRBV6-6; CDR3 protein: ASTIPQVLGEAF
J gene: TRBJ1-2; V gene: TRBV10-2; CDR3 protein: ASSPTGIYGYT
J gene: TRBJ2-4; V gene: TRBV20-1; CDR3 protein: SASEASGVYIQY
J gene: TRBJ1-2; V gene: TRBV27; CDR3 protein: ASSLIPTSRGRNYGYT
J gene: TRBJ1-2; V gene: TRBV19; CDR3 protein: ASSIFEGYYGYT